Listed below are T cell receptor beta chains from one sample, sequenced in a study of Ad26.COV2.S vaccination and SARS-CoV-2 variants. Assay: immunoSEQ multiplex PCR; the TCRdb copy retains only in-frame clones and omits some. The repertoire holds about 320,000 clones, with around 81% as singletons. Specimen: peripheral blood, collected in a trial of Ad26.COV2.S vaccine versus placebo. The receptors were sampled from a person between 18 and 65 years old who received the Ad26.COV2.S COVID-19 vaccine or a placebo. Each CDR3 is given with its conserved first and last residue. The order of the fields is CDR3 protein, J gene, D gene, V gene. D genes are given only for firm matches.

CASSLSGLAGGVPPGSFF	TRBJ2-1	TRBD2	TRBV7-9
CASSPLSGTEITDTQYF	TRBJ2-3	TRBD2	TRBV4-2
CSAAGIPKETQYF	TRBJ2-5	.	TRBV29-1
CASSLGVPGYNEQFF	TRBJ2-1	.	TRBV5-4
CAISESGQGSGELFF	TRBJ2-2	TRBD1	TRBV10-3
CASSPRTGPNYGYTF	TRBJ1-2	TRBD1	TRBV7-6
CATSDLGNSTEAFF	TRBJ1-1	.	TRBV24-1
CASSVSVDSGGETQYF	TRBJ2-5	TRBD2	TRBV2
CASSIGQGSYEQYF	TRBJ2-7	TRBD1	TRBV5-1
CASSLDSQNYGYTF	TRBJ1-2	.	TRBV5-4
CASSLRIQPQHF	TRBJ1-5	.	TRBV28
CASSLGRGLTGELFF	TRBJ2-2	.	TRBV9
CASSFSGTRDYEQYF	TRBJ2-7	.	TRBV5-6
CASRDIWNTEAFF	TRBJ1-1	.	TRBV2
CASSLYYEQYF	TRBJ2-7	.	TRBV3-1/TRBV3-2
CASSIGSNTEAFF	TRBJ1-1	.	TRBV19
CASSLEGLHTIYF	TRBJ1-3	.	TRBV5-5
CASSLATGGSGANVLTF	TRBJ2-6	TRBD1	TRBV5-1
CASSLGGGSSVGYTF	TRBJ1-2	.	TRBV7-2
CASSQEPPGQGHIQYF	TRBJ2-4	TRBD1	TRBV4-2
CASSKSGTSGSYEQYF	TRBJ2-7	TRBD2	TRBV7-2
CASSLGVSYEQYF	TRBJ2-7	.	TRBV5-5
CASSLTGETYGYTF	TRBJ1-2	.	TRBV27
CASSLETTGGSYGYTF	TRBJ1-2	TRBD1	TRBV7-9
CASSQGANRGHTEAFF	TRBJ1-1	TRBD1	TRBV4-1
CATSDSTGREDYGYTF	TRBJ1-2	TRBD1	TRBV24-1